The clone carrying this T cell receptor (beta chain) was detected a few times. What it recognizes is unknown. The repertoire was sequenced with immunoSEQ multiplex PCR; TCRdb's copy has only in-frame clones and lacks some. Found here are some 350,000 clones, about 64% of them singletons; the top ten hold roughly 6%. With 1 base removed from V and 2 bases from J, the gap between germline ends came to 12 bases. The CDR3 extends over 15 amino acids. Looked up from germline, CDR1 is SGHVS and CDR2 is FQNEAQ. This sample was included in a study of cytotoxic CD8 clonotypes in ibrutinib-treated CLL. Study information: Roughly 24 partial and 2 complete responses; at median approximately 70 months, about 14 remitted, some 12 progressed. Study-level results: Progressing and sustained-remission patients had different sampling times.

The chain links TRBV7-8 to TRBJ2-7, with no clear D. The clonotype was recovered from a human donor with chronic lymphocytic leukemia. This sample comprised PBMCs, obtained after 36 months of ibrutinib treatment. Written as DNA, the CDR3 is TGTGCCAGCAGCTTAGTGCTCACGCAAGCCTACGAGCAGTACTTC. Its protein product is CASSLVLTQAYEQYF.